This TCR beta chain was found in a study of cytomegalovirus exposure and HLA in healthy donors. The CDR3 extends over 16 amino acids. Germline CDR1 and CDR2: LNHDA and SQIVND (reference sequence). V was pared by 2 bases and J by 7 bases, with 9 bases of the junction left unmatched. PCR employed 60 Vbeta and 13 Jbeta primers. TCRdb's copy holds only in-frame clones and misses some; the assay was immunoSEQ multiplex PCR. This table holds under 150,000 clones, 75% to 80% found once. Sequencing used PBMCs. This receptor was identified in a middle-aged woman in good health and CMV-seropositive. The chain employs TRBV19 and TRBJ1-5; 9 nucleotides agree with TRBD1. Here the CDR3 reads CASSIFTGGARQPQHF. The DNA of the CDR3 is TGTGCCAGTAGTATATTCACAGGGGGCGCAAGGCAGCCCCAGCATTTT.